A selection of T cell receptor beta chains follows, all from one sample in a study of T cell responses to AZD1222 COVID-19 vaccine. Here immunoSEQ multiplex PCR was the method, and the copy in TCRdb shows in-frame clones only, minus some. The sample has more than 90,000 clones, 70% to 85% seen once; the top ten hold around 14%. Specimen: peripheral blood, collected 28 days after the second AZD1222 dose. The receptors here all came from an adult who received the AZD1222 COVID-19 vaccine. The CDR3 runs from the conserved cysteine through the conserved F or W. Each record gives: D gene, clone size, V gene, J gene, CDR3 DNA, CDR3 protein. D genes are given only for firm matches. A row's size may be missing; if present it is once, few, many or a size class.

TRBD2	NA	TRBV4-1	TRBJ2-7	TGCGCCAGCAGCCAAGATCCTAGCGGGAGTAGCTCCTACGAGCAGTACTTC	CASSQDPSGSSSYEQYF
TRBD2	NA	TRBV12-3/TRBV12-4	TRBJ2-5	TGTGCCAGCAGCACTAGCGGGAGAGAGACCCAGTACTTC	CASSTSGRETQYF
TRBD1	once	TRBV3-1/TRBV3-2	TRBJ1-1	TGTGCCAGCAGCCGTGGACAGGTAGGAGCTTTCTTT	CASSRGQVGAFF
NA	NA	TRBV7-9	TRBJ1-2	TGTGCCAGCAGCTTAGAGGTGGAAGGCTACACCTTC	CASSLEVEGYTF
TRBD1	NA	TRBV5-1	TRBJ1-4	TGCGCCAGCAGCTCCACAGGGGGCTATGAAAAACTGTTTTTT	CASSSTGGYEKLFF
NA	once	TRBV5-6	TRBJ1-3	TGTGCCAGCAGCCGGGGTGGGGACACCATATATTTT	CASSRGGDTIYF
NA	NA	TRBV18	TRBJ2-1	TGTGCCAGCTCACCATTCGAGGAGAATGAGCAGTTCTTC	CASSPFEENEQFF
NA	NA	TRBV29-1	TRBJ1-3	TGCGGATTCGGGGCAGAGGGCACCATATATTTT	CGFGAEGTIYF
TRBD1	once	TRBV6-5	TRBJ1-5	TGTGCCAGCAGTTACGGGACAGGGGGCAATCAGCCCCAGCATTTT	CASSYGTGGNQPQHF
NA	NA	TRBV7-2	TRBJ1-1	TGTGCCAGCAGCTTAGGAAGGGGTGAAGCTTTCTTT	CASSLGRGEAFF
NA	NA	TRBV12-3/TRBV12-4	TRBJ2-1	TGTGCCAGCAGTCCGTTCGATGAGCAGTTCTTC	CASSPFDEQFF
NA	many	TRBV6-5	TRBJ1-1	TGTGCCAGCAGTTACTCGAATACCAGGGAAGCTTTCTTT	CASSYSNTREAFF
NA	NA	TRBV6-1	TRBJ1-1	TGTGCCAGCAGTGAGGTGGGGACTGGAGGGGTCACTGAAGCTTTCTTT	CASSEVGTGGVTEAFF
NA	few	TRBV6-2/TRBV6-3	TRBJ2-1	TGTGCCAGCAGCATCCCCGGGACTTACCCTTACAATGAGCAGTTCTTC	CASSIPGTYPYNEQFF
TRBD1	NA	TRBV12-3/TRBV12-4	TRBJ1-2	TGTGCCAGCAGGGGACAGGGATCTGGCTACACCTTC	CASRGQGSGYTF
NA	NA	TRBV7-2	TRBJ2-2	TGTGCCAGCAGTCGTGACAGGGGAGGGATCGGGGAGCTGTTTTTT	CASSRDRGGIGELFF
NA	NA	TRBV19	TRBJ1-1	TGTGCCAGCGACGGCGGGTGGACTGAAGCTTTCTTT	CASDGGWTEAFF
NA	NA	TRBV27	TRBJ2-1	TGTGCCAGCACTAAGCGGAATGAGCAGTTCTTC	CASTKRNEQFF
TRBD1	NA	TRBV7-2	TRBJ2-7	TGTGCCAGCAGCCCTTCCGGACAGGGGGCCTACGAGCAGTACTTC	CASSPSGQGAYEQYF
NA	NA	TRBV5-6	TRBJ2-7	TGTGCCAGCAGCATAGGGGGGGGCGTCAGGAACGAGCAGTACTTC	CASSIGGGVRNEQYF
NA	NA	TRBV27	TRBJ2-3	TGTGCCAGCAGTTCCCCGACAGAGCTCACAGATACGCAGTATTTT	CASSSPTELTDTQYF
NA	NA	TRBV7-6	TRBJ2-7	TGTGCCAGCAGCTTAGATGAGGGTAGCTACGAGCAGTACTTC	CASSLDEGSYEQYF
NA	NA	TRBV15	TRBJ1-1	TGTGCCACCAGCAGATTGGAGAACACTGAAGCTTTCTTT	CATSRLENTEAFF
NA	NA	TRBV7-9	TRBJ2-5	TGTGCCAGCCTTTGGGCACATCAAGAGACCCAGTACTTC	CASLWAHQETQYF
TRBD1	NA	TRBV24-1	TRBJ1-5	TGTGCCACCGGGACAGGGGGCAATCAGCCCCAGCATTTT	CATGTGGNQPQHF
NA	NA	TRBV27	TRBJ2-7	TGTGCCAGCAGCCTCAGGGTTGACGAGCAGTACTTC	CASSLRVDEQYF
NA	NA	TRBV6-2/TRBV6-3	TRBJ2-5	TGTGCCAGCAGTCGCGGGACCCAGTACTTC	CASSRGTQYF
TRBD1	few	TRBV7-8	TRBJ1-5	TGTGCCAGCAGCTTACGACAGGGGAATCGGCCCCAGCATTTT	CASSLRQGNRPQHF
TRBD2	once	TRBV3-1/TRBV3-2	TRBJ2-3	TGTGCCAGCAGCCGACTCACTAGCGGGATACTCACAGATACGCAGTATTTT	CASSRLTSGILTDTQYF
NA	NA	TRBV5-1	TRBJ2-1	TGCGCCAGCAGCTTGGCACCAAGTCCGGGAGAAGTTGAGCAGTTCTTC	CASSLAPSPGEVEQFF
NA	NA	TRBV5-8	TRBJ1-1	TGTGCCAGCAGCTTGACAGGGAACACTGAAGCTTTCTTT	CASSLTGNTEAFF
NA	NA	TRBV3-1/TRBV3-2	TRBJ2-5	TGTGCCAGCAGCCAAGGTGGGTCGCCCGAGCCCCAGTACTTC	CASSQGGSPEPQYF
TRBD1	NA	TRBV13	TRBJ2-1	TGTGCCAGCAGCTTGGACAGGGCCTCCTACAATGAGCAGTTCTTC	CASSLDRASYNEQFF
NA	NA	TRBV5-6	TRBJ1-2	TGTGCCAGCAGCTTGGCCCGCCGAGTCTATGGCTACACCTTC	CASSLARRVYGYTF
TRBD1	NA	TRBV19	TRBJ1-4	TGTGCCAGCAAGGGGACAGGTGTTGAAAAACTGTTTTTT	CASKGTGVEKLFF
TRBD2	few	TRBV18	TRBJ2-7	TGTGCCAGCTCACCCCAACTAGCGGGGACCTACGAGCAGTACTTC	CASSPQLAGTYEQYF
NA	NA	TRBV5-4	TRBJ2-1	TGTGCCAGCAGCCGAGGCGCGGGCGATGAGCAGTTCTTC	CASSRGAGDEQFF
NA	NA	TRBV27	TRBJ2-2	TGTGCCAGCAGTCCTCTCCAACCCGGGGAGCTGTTTTTT	CASSPLQPGELFF
NA	NA	TRBV29-1	TRBJ2-5	TGCAGCGTTGTAGAACTGGGGAAGACCCAGTACTTC	CSVVELGKTQYF
TRBD1	NA	TRBV28	TRBJ1-6	TGTGCCAGCAGTGCTACCCGGACAGGAGATTCACCCCTCCACTTT	CASSATRTGDSPLHF
NA	NA	TRBV12-5	TRBJ1-1	TGTGCTAGTGGTTTGGGTGGGGGCACTGAAGCTTTCTTT	CASGLGGGTEAFF
NA	NA	TRBV4-1	TRBJ2-6	TGCGCCAGCAGCCAAGATCTGCGAGGGGCTGGGGCCAACGTCCTGACTTTC	CASSQDLRGAGANVLTF
TRBD2	NA	TRBV30	TRBJ2-7	TGTGCCTGGAGGCCCCCCCGGGGACTAGCGGGAGGGGCACGCTACGAGCAGTACTTC	CAWRPPRGLAGGARYEQYF
NA	NA	TRBV7-8	TRBJ2-3	TGTGCCAGCAGCTTAGATAGAGCAGATACGCAGTATTTT	CASSLDRADTQYF
TRBD1	NA	TRBV9	TRBJ1-1	TGTGCCAGCAGCGTAGTGGGACAGCCGAACACTGAAGCTTTCTTT	CASSVVGQPNTEAFF
NA	NA	TRBV5-7	TRBJ2-7	TGTGCCAGCAGCTTGGCGGGCGGGACCTACGGGGGCTACGAGCAGTACTTC	CASSLAGGTYGGYEQYF
NA	NA	TRBV5-4	TRBJ1-1	TGTGCCAGCAGCTCCACCCTGGCAGCGAACACTGAAGCTTTCTTT	CASSSTLAANTEAFF
TRBD1	NA	TRBV5-4	TRBJ1-1	TGTGCCAGCAGGGCGACAGGGATGAACACTGAAGCTTTCTTT	CASRATGMNTEAFF
NA	NA	TRBV19	TRBJ1-5	TGTGCCAGTAATGAGCAGCGAAATCAGCCCCAGCATTTT	CASNEQRNQPQHF
TRBD2	NA	TRBV4-1	TRBJ2-7	TGCGCCAGCAGCCAACCGGGACTAGCGACCTACGAGCAGTACTTC	CASSQPGLATYEQYF
NA	NA	TRBV6-4	TRBJ2-1	TGTGCCAGCAGTGAATGGGCAGCCTCCAATGAGCAGTTCTTC	CASSEWAASNEQFF
TRBD1	once	TRBV5-4	TRBJ1-2	TGTGCCAGCAACCCACAGGGGCAGCGGAATGGCTACACCTTC	CASNPQGQRNGYTF
NA	NA	TRBV6-5	TRBJ2-6	TGTGCCAGCAGCCGGAGCTCTGGGGCCAACGTCCTGACTTTC	CASSRSSGANVLTF
NA	NA	TRBV5-1	TRBJ1-6	TGCGCCAGCAGCTTGGGGCCAGAAGGTAATTCACCCCTCCACTTT	CASSLGPEGNSPLHF